This T cell receptor beta chain was identified during a study of CD8 T cells in Susac syndrome. After removal of 6 bases from V and 5 bases from J, the junction contained 4 bases not matched to a gene. The CDR3 contains 13 residues. RNA totalling roughly 0.45 to 1 ug underwent reverse transcription with random hexamers. TCRdb ran MiXCR on the immunoSEQ multiplex PCR reads and lists one entry per CDR3 protein. The table shows fewer than 200,000 distinct CDR3 sequences, with approximately 95% occurring only once. The specimen was CD8+ T cells from PBMCs. The clonotype was recovered from a human donor with multiple sclerosis. The chain has TRBV12-3 or TRBV12-4 and TRBJ2-5; 9 nucleotides align to TRBD1. CDR3 nucleotide sequence: TGTGCCAGCAGGGGACAGGGTGGGGAGACCCAGTACTTC. Translating it yields CASRGQGGETQYF.